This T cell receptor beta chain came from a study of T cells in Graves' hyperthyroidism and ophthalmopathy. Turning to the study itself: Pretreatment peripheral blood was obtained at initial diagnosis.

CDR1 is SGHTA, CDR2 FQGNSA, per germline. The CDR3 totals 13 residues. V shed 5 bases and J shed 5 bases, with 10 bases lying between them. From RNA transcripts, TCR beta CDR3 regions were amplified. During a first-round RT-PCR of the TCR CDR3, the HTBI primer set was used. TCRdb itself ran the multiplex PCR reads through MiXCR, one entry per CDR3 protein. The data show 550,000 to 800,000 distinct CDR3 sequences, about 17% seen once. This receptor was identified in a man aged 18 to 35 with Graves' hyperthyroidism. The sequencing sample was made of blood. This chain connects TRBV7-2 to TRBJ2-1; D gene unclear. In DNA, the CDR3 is TGTGCCAGCAGCCCACAGATCCACAATGAGCAGTTCTTC. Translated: CASSPQIHNEQFF.